Presented here are 21 T cell receptor beta chains from one specimen sequenced in a study of blood T cell repertoires in COVID-19. TCRdb's table, derived via immunoSEQ multiplex PCR, lists solely in-frame clones and lacks some. The profile shows around 100,000 clones, about 87% of them singletons. Sequencing was done on a sample of peripheral blood. The receptors come from a woman aged 50 to 60 with acute or convalescent COVID-19.

This chain joins TRBV24-1 and TRBJ2-2; TRBD2 agrees at 7 bases. The CDR3 is made up of 14 amino acids. In germline, CDR1 is KGHDR, CDR2 SFDVKD. V shed 9 bases and J 3 bases; nucleotides not matched to a gene: 6. The CDR3 DNA reads as TGTGCCACCGGGAGGGGAGGCTACACCGGGGAGCTGTTTTTT. Residues: CATGRGGYTGELFF.

The rearrangement links TRBV27 to TRBJ2-5; 13 bases are shared with TRBD2. With V trimmed by 7 bases and J by 5 bases, 7 bases remained unmatched. The germline gives CDR1 MNHEY, CDR2 SMNVEV (reference sequence). The CDR3 consists of 15 residues. In DNA, the CDR3 is TGTGCCAGCACCCGACTAGCGGGAGGTGGGGAGACCCAGTACTTC. It codes for CASTRLAGGGETQYF.

The chain links TRBV7-9 to TRBJ2-6; D gene uncertain. This CDR3 comprises 14 residues. The V gene's germline CDR1 is SEHNR and CDR2 FQNEAQ (reference sequence). V lost 2 bases to trimming and J lost 3 bases, with 5 bases between them. CDR3 in DNA: TGTGCCAGCAGCTTATTCGGTGGGGCCAACGTCCTGACTTTC. This translates into CASSLFGGANVLTF.

This rearrangement joins TRBV2 to TRBJ1-5, with D possibly matching TRBD1 (6 bases). The CDR3 length is 13 residues. V dropped 6 bases and J dropped 7 bases, with 13 bases sitting between them. Germline V lookup: CDR1 SNHLY, CDR2 FYNNEI. CDR3 nucleotide sequence: TGTGCCAGCAGAGCGGACAGTCTACAGCCCCAGCATTTT. Amino acids: CASRADSLQPQHF.

The rearrangement uses TRBV5-1 and TRBJ2-3; 7 bases match TRBD2. Trimming took 1 base from V and 6 from J; bases not matched to a gene: 5. The CDR3 extends over 14 amino acids. Germline V lookup: CDR1 SGHRS, CDR2 YFSETQ. CDR3 nucleotides: TGCGCCAGCAGCTTGTCCGGGGGAGGGGATACGCAGTATTTT. This translates into CASSLSGGGDTQYF.

V usage is TRBV6-5 and J usage is TRBJ1-5; 9 nucleotides align to TRBD1. The CDR3 sequence is 15 residues long. The V gene's germline CDR1 is MNHEY and CDR2 SVGAGI. The V gene end was trimmed by 6 bases and the J gene end by 3 bases; junction bases not matched to a gene: 6. The CDR3 nucleotides read TGTGCCAGCAGCTCCGGGACAGGGAACAATCAGCCCCAGCATTTT. Its protein product is CASSSGTGNNQPQHF.

The V call is TRBV5-4, the J call TRBJ2-3, with D unresolved. V dropped 4 bases and J dropped 1 base, with 16 bases sitting between them. The V gene's germline CDR1 is SGHNT and CDR2 YYREEE (reference sequence). The CDR3 extends over 16 amino acids. The CDR3 here is CASSTSHGLRTDTQYF. For the CDR3, the DNA is TGTGCCAGCAGCACGTCTCACGGTCTCCGCACAGATACGCAGTATTTT.

V and J are TRBV2 and TRBJ2-2, with a possible D match to TRBD2 (6 bases). Germline assignment: CDR1 SNHLY and CDR2 FYNNEI. The V gene lost 6 bases and the J gene lost 4 bases, with 15 bases spanning the gap. The CDR3 extends over 15 amino acids. The CDR3 bases are TGTGCCAGCAGCCAAACCGGGACTGGCACCGGGGAGCTGTTTTTT. It encodes CASSQTGTGTGELFF. The entire variable domain, with the rest obtained from reference TRBV2 and TRBJ2-2, is as follows: EPEVTQTPSHQVTQMGQEVILRCVPISNHLYFYWYRQILGQKVEFLVSFYNNEISEKSEIFDDQFSVERPDGSNFTLKIRSTKLEDSAMYFCASSQTGTGTGELFFGEGSRLTVL.

V is TRBV6-1 and J is TRBJ2-1; TRBD2 matches at 8 bases. The CDR3 loop spans 18 amino acids. J gave up 7 bases and V 2 bases, and 16 bases lay outside the gene matches. Per the germline V gene, CDR1 is MNHNS and CDR2 is SASEGT. The CDR3 DNA is TGTGCCAGCAGTGAACTCCCCTATCGGGAGGGCCTAGGTAATGAGCAGTTCTTC. As protein: CASSELPYREGLGNEQFF.

This sequence joins TRBV10-1 and TRBJ2-2; no clear D gene. Deletions cut 5 bases from V and 7 bases from J, with 5 bases between. There are 11 residues in the CDR3. CDR1 is WNHNN, CDR2 SYGVQD, per germline (reference sequence). The CDR3 protein is CASSPGGELFF. CDR3 nucleotide sequence: TGCGCCAGCAGTCCCGGCGGGGAGCTGTTTTTT.

The chain combines TRBV4-3 with TRBJ2-1; D remains unclear. Germline loops: CDR1 LGHNA, CDR2 YSLEER. This CDR3 is built from 14 residues. The germline V and J ends were trimmed by 1 base and 9 bases, with 13 bases remaining between them. In DNA, the CDR3 is TGCGCCAGCAGCCAAGCACCTAGTGTTAGTGAGCAGTTCTTC. Translating gives CASSQAPSVSEQFF.

This chain connects TRBV11-2 to TRBJ2-7; weak D call: TRBD2 (6 bases). The V gene's germline CDR1 is SGHAT and CDR2 FQNNGV. The CDR3 is made up of 13 amino acids. The V end was cut by 4 bases, the J end by 9 bases, with 16 bases between. CDR3 nucleotides: TGTGCCAGCAGCTCGGGACTGGACGTCGGGCAGTACTTC. Translation gives CASSSGLDVGQYF.

This chain links TRBV9 with TRBJ1-2; tentative D call: TRBD1 (5 bases). Germline V gives CDR1 SGDLS, CDR2 YYNGEE. Trimming removed 6 bases at V and 7 bases at J, with 16 bases between. The CDR3 runs to 13 residues. CDR3 DNA: TGTGCCAGCACAGCGATCGGGGGTTCTGGCTACACCTTC. Its translation: CASTAIGGSGYTF.

This clone was seen more than once but under ten times. The V call is TRBV2, the J call TRBJ2-5; TRBD1 matches 7 bases. The CDR3 is made up of 14 amino acids. Germline V CDR1 and CDR2: SNHLY, FYNNEI. J lost 2 bases, V lost 6 bases, and 6 bases had no gene match. The CDR3 DNA reads as TGTGCCAGCAGGCCACAGGGGTTACAAGAGACCCAGTACTTC. Its translation is CASRPQGLQETQYF.

The count of this clone is one. J is TRBJ2-7 and V is TRBV2; 8 bases are shared with TRBD2. Germline loops: CDR1 SNHLY, CDR2 FYNNEI. The CDR3 consists of 13 residues. The V gene end was trimmed by 8 bases and the J gene end by 0 bases; junction bases not matched to a gene: 3. CDR3 region: CASRGRTSYEQYF. The CDR3 DNA sequence: TGTGCCAGCCGCGGGAGGACCTCCTACGAGCAGTACTTC.

Here the CDR3 reads CASSLREAQPQHF. The CDR3 DNA reads TGTGCCAGTAGTCTGAGGGAAGCTCAGCCCCAGCATTTT. V usage is TRBV19 and J usage is TRBJ1-5; D not certain. Germline loops: CDR1 LNHDA, CDR2 SQIVND (reference sequence). This CDR3 is 13 amino acids long. Trimming took off 5 bases at V and 6 bases at J, with 11 bases between the two ends.

The rearrangement uses TRBV9 and TRBJ2-3; no firm D call. Germline V gives CDR1 SGDLS, CDR2 YYNGEE. Deletions cut 6 bases from V and 0 bases from J, with 8 bases between. The CDR3 sequence is 13 residues long. The CDR3 DNA sequence: TGTGCCAGCAATGGAGTTAGCACAGATACGCAGTATTTT. Its translation: CASNGVSTDTQYF.

This rearrangement joins TRBV7-9 to TRBJ1-4; TRBD1 might be the D (5 bases). In germline, CDR1 is SEHNR, CDR2 FQNEAQ (reference sequence). The CDR3 has 15 amino acids. Trimming pared 5 bases from V and 5 bases from J, leaving 15 bases between. CDR3 amino acids: CASSPPGTPNEKLFF. The CDR3 nucleotides are TGTGCCAGCAGCCCACCAGGGACTCCAAATGAAAAACTGTTTTTT.

The chain recombines TRBV7-9 with TRBJ1-2, with TRBD1 as a possible D gene (5 bases). CDR3 length: 12 residues. Deletions cut 3 bases from V and 8 bases from J, with 10 bases between. Germline V gives CDR1 SEHNR, CDR2 FQNEAQ (reference sequence). The CDR3 loop reads CASSFSSGGYTF. The CDR3 nucleotides are TGTGCCAGCAGCTTTTCTTCAGGGGGCTACACCTTC.

This chain links TRBV28 with TRBJ1-3, with no clear D. CDR1 is MDHEN and CDR2 is SYDVKM in the germline V gene. Trimming stripped 4 bases from V and 2 bases from J, with 12 bases between. This CDR3 comprises 15 residues. In nucleotides, the CDR3 is TGTGCCAGCAGTTCTCCCGGGGTTACTGGAAACACCATATATTTT. The encoded protein is CASSSPGVTGNTIYF. The whole variable domain, filled in from reference TRBV28 and TRBJ1-3, reads DVKVTQSSRYLVKRTGEKVFLECVQDMDHENMFWYRQDPGLGLRLIYFSYDVKMKEKGDIPEGYSVSREKKERFSLILESASTNQTSMYLCASSSPGVTGNTIYFGEGSWLTVV.

The rearrangement joins TRBV23-1 to TRBJ1-6; D not resolved. TRBV23-1 is an open reading frame, and its role is uncertain. V was cut by 0 bases and J by 7 bases, with 10 bases left in between. The CDR3 loop spans 15 amino acids. In DNA form, the CDR3 reads TGCGCCAGCAGTCAATCGGGCCAGAAAAATTCACCCCTCCACTTT. It specifies CASSQSGQKNSPLHF.